A selection of T cell receptor beta chains follows, all from one sample in a study of blood T cell repertoires in COVID-19. The data were produced by immunoSEQ multiplex PCR, yet TCRdb's version contains in-frame clones alone and is incomplete. The data show 150,000 to 250,000 clones, with approximately 80% seen just once and around 6.9% held by the top ten. Sequenced sample: peripheral blood. All receptors come from a human donor with acute or convalescent COVID-19. The donor label of this sample is uncertain. Both conserved end residues are part of each CDR3. Each record gives: clone size, J gene, D gene, V gene, CDR3 length, CDR3 protein, CDR3 DNA. The D gene is left open where the match is weak. Size is stated for part of the rows, as once, few or many counts, or as a class when the clone is expanded.

abundance: -
j_gene: TRBJ2-7
d_gene: -
v_gene: TRBV6-1
len: 15
CDR3aa: CASSERLEPSYEQYF
CDR3nt: TGTGCCAGCAGTGAGAGACTAGAGCCCTCCTACGAGCAGTACTTC

abundance: -
j_gene: TRBJ1-6
d_gene: TRBD1
v_gene: TRBV15
len: 15
CDR3aa: CATSRDPRGTSPLHF
CDR3nt: TGTGCCACCAGCAGAGATCCCAGGGGGACTTCACCCCTCCACTTT

abundance: many
j_gene: TRBJ1-2
d_gene: -
v_gene: TRBV3-1/TRBV3-2
len: 13
CDR3aa: CASSQAQGPGYTF
CDR3nt: TGTGCCAGCAGCCAAGCCCAGGGCCCTGGCTACACCTTC

abundance: few
j_gene: TRBJ2-1
d_gene: TRBD2
v_gene: TRBV7-2
len: 14
CDR3aa: CASSDGRLDNEQFF
CDR3nt: TGTGCCAGCAGCGACGGGAGGTTGGACAATGAGCAGTTCTTC

abundance: few
j_gene: TRBJ1-4
d_gene: -
v_gene: TRBV5-1
len: 13
CDR3aa: CASSLPGNEKLFF
CDR3nt: TGCGCCAGCAGCCTGCCGGGGAATGAAAAACTGTTTTTT

abundance: -
j_gene: TRBJ2-7
d_gene: -
v_gene: TRBV29-1
len: 11
CDR3aa: CSVQISYEQYF
CDR3nt: TGCAGCGTTCAGATCTCCTACGAGCAGTACTTC

abundance: -
j_gene: TRBJ2-5
d_gene: TRBD1
v_gene: TRBV6-4
len: 14
CDR3aa: CASSPQGDQETQYF
CDR3nt: TGTGCCAGCAGTCCTCAGGGGGACCAAGAGACCCAGTACTTC

abundance: -
j_gene: TRBJ2-3
d_gene: TRBD2
v_gene: TRBV7-3
len: 14
CDR3aa: CASSPIPGLAAQYF
CDR3nt: TGTGCCAGCAGCCCTATCCCGGGACTAGCGGCGCAGTATTTT

abundance: -
j_gene: TRBJ1-5
d_gene: -
v_gene: TRBV19
len: 14
CDR3aa: CASSIGAGNQPQHF
CDR3nt: TGTGCCAGTAGTATAGGGGCAGGGAATCAGCCCCAGCATTTT

abundance: -
j_gene: TRBJ2-5
d_gene: TRBD1
v_gene: TRBV7-2
len: 15
CDR3aa: CASSLRQGAPETQYF
CDR3nt: TGTGCCAGCAGCCTTCGGCAGGGGGCCCCAGAGACCCAGTACTTC

abundance: -
j_gene: TRBJ1-4
d_gene: -
v_gene: TRBV6-1
len: 16
CDR3aa: CASSESGVRLNEKLFF
CDR3nt: TGTGCCAGCAGTGAATCCGGGGTCAGGCTTAATGAAAAACTGTTTTTT

abundance: -
j_gene: TRBJ2-7
d_gene: -
v_gene: TRBV5-5
len: 16
CDR3aa: CASSLAGADPAYEQYF
CDR3nt: TGTGCCAGCAGCTTGGCCGGAGCGGACCCAGCCTACGAGCAGTACTTC

abundance: -
j_gene: TRBJ2-1
d_gene: TRBD2
v_gene: TRBV7-3
len: 13
CDR3aa: CASSLTSGDEQFF
CDR3nt: TGTGCCAGCAGCCTCACTAGCGGCGATGAGCAGTTCTTC

abundance: -
j_gene: TRBJ1-3
d_gene: TRBD1
v_gene: TRBV7-6
len: 15
CDR3aa: CASSLGQGAGNTIYF
CDR3nt: TGTGCCAGCAGCTTGGGGCAGGGGGCAGGAAACACCATATATTTT

abundance: -
j_gene: TRBJ1-5
d_gene: TRBD1
v_gene: TRBV19
len: 16
CDR3aa: CASSKGTGASNQPQHF
CDR3nt: TGTGCCAGTAGTAAAGGGACAGGGGCCAGCAATCAGCCCCAGCATTTT

abundance: -
j_gene: TRBJ1-1
d_gene: TRBD1
v_gene: TRBV28
len: 13
CDR3aa: CASSRQGGTEAFF
CDR3nt: TGTGCCAGCAGTCGACAGGGGGGCACTGAAGCTTTCTTT

abundance: -
j_gene: TRBJ1-1
d_gene: -
v_gene: TRBV6-5
len: 15
CDR3aa: CASKKGGGENTEAFF
CDR3nt: TGTGCCAGCAAAAAGGGGGGGGGTGAGAACACTGAAGCTTTCTTT

abundance: -
j_gene: TRBJ2-3
d_gene: TRBD1
v_gene: TRBV7-2
len: 13
CDR3aa: CASSADRGYAQYF
CDR3nt: TGTGCCAGCAGCGCGGACAGGGGGTATGCGCAGTATTTT

abundance: -
j_gene: TRBJ2-2
d_gene: -
v_gene: TRBV27
len: 12
CDR3aa: CASSPAGGELFF
CDR3nt: TGTGCCAGCAGTCCAGCAGGCGGGGAGCTGTTTTTT